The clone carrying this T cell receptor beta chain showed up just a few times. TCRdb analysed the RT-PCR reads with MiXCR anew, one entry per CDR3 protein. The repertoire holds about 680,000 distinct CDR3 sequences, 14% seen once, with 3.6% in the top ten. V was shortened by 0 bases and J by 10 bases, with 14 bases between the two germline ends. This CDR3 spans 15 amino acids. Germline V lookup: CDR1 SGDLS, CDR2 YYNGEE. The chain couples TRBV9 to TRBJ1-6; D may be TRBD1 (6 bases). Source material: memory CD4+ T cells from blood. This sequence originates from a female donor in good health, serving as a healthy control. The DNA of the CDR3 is TGTGCCAGCAGCGTAGCTGAGGGGAGGGGGTCACCCCTCCACTTT. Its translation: CASSVAEGRGSPLHF. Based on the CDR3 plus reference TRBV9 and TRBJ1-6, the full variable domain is DSGVTQTPKHLITATGQRVTLRCSPRSGDLSVYWYQQSLDQGLQFLIQYYNGEERAKGNILERFSAQQFPDLHSELNLSSLELGDSALYFCASSVAEGRGSPLHFGNGTRLTVT.